These 25 T cell receptor beta chains were all obtained from the same sample, sequenced in a study of Ad26.COV2.S vaccination and SARS-CoV-2 variants. Assay used: immunoSEQ multiplex PCR; TCRdb lists only in-frame clones, some missing. The sample records about 350,000 clones, approximately 90% being singletons. Treatment specified: roughly 19 received Ad26.COV2.S at low or high dose, single or two shots; a few received placebo; per-sample allocation not given. After the first vaccine or placebo injection, samples were drawn on day 63. The material was peripheral blood, obtained in a trial of Ad26.COV2.S vaccine versus placebo. The receptors were sampled from a person aged 18 to 59 who received the Ad26.COV2.S COVID-19 vaccine or a placebo.

This clone was seen more than once but under ten times. V and J are TRBV5-1 and TRBJ2-7, with TRBD1 identical over 10 bases. In germline, CDR1 is SGHRS, CDR2 YFSETQ. CDR3 length: 15 amino acids. Trimming took 4 bases from V and 4 from J; bases not matched to a gene: 8. The CDR3 region has the DNA TGCGCCAGCAGCCCAAGACAGGGGGCGGGGTACGAGCAGTACTTC. This encodes CASSPRQGAGYEQYF.

CDR3 sequence: CAWKGASGRETQYF. The CDR3 bases are TGTGCCTGGAAGGGGGCTAGCGGGAGGGAGACCCAGTACTTC. The V gene is TRBV30, the J gene TRBJ2-5, with 11 bases that match TRBD2. V lost 4 bases to trimming and J lost 5 bases; unmatched junction nucleotides: 6. Germline CDR1 and CDR2: GTSNPN and SVGIG (reference sequence). The CDR3 extends over 14 amino acids. Full variable domain (missing parts from reference TRBV30 and TRBJ2-5): SQTIHQWPATLVQPVGSPLSLECTVEGTSNPNLYWYRQAAGRGLQLLFYSVGIGQISSEVPQNLSASRPQDRQFILSSKKLLLSDSGFYLCAWKGASGRETQYFGPGTRLLVL.

In the case of this clone: The identical CDR3 is also encoded by other nucleotide sequences in the sample. The rearrangement uses TRBV25-1 and TRBJ2-3, with TRBD2 identical over 8 bases. Germline CDR1 MGHDK, CDR2 SYGVNS. The CDR3 extends over 14 amino acids. V was pared by 0 bases and J by 5 bases, with 1 base of the junction left unmatched. CDR3 DNA: TGTGCCAGCAGTGAATATAGCGGGGTAGATACGCAGTATTTT. Translating it yields CASSEYSGVDTQYF.

The chain uses TRBV6-2 or TRBV6-3 and TRBJ1-1; D unclear. The germline gives CDR1 MNHEY, CDR2 SVGEGT. V lost 6 bases, J lost 5 bases, and 19 bases lay in between. The CDR3 has 15 residues. Here the CDR3 reads CASSPNLQSGTEAFF. In DNA form, the CDR3 reads TGTGCCAGCAGCCCCAATCTCCAGTCGGGGACTGAAGCTTTCTTT.

This clone was seen once. The chain recombines TRBV5-1 with TRBJ1-1, with 9 bases lining up with TRBD1. Germline assignment: CDR1 SGHRS and CDR2 YFSETQ. The junction had 5 bases not matched to a gene; V was cut back by 0 bases and J by 11 bases. The CDR3 consists of 13 residues. The CDR3 sequence is CASSLGDRATAFF. The CDR3 DNA is TGCGCCAGCAGCTTGGGGGACAGGGCGACGGCTTTCTTT.

The rearrangement joins TRBV9 to TRBJ2-2; no definite D call. V lost 3 bases and J lost 5, with 5 bases in between. Per the germline V gene, CDR1 is SGDLS and CDR2 is YYNGEE. The CDR3 runs 12 residues. The CDR3 nucleotides read TGTGCCAGCAGCGGAGTGACCGGGGAGCTGTTTTTT. It translates to CASSGVTGELFF.

As concerns this clone: This sample also contains other DNA sequences that code for the same CDR3. The chain combines TRBV5-1 with TRBJ2-7; TRBD1 matches 7 bases. Losses at the gene ends were 4 bases for V and 1 base for J; bases not matched to a gene: 5. The CDR3 has 14 amino acids. CDR1 and CDR2 (germline): SGHRS, YFSETQ. Here the CDR3 reads CASSLTGSSYEQYF. DNA for the CDR3: TGCGCCAGCAGCCTGACAGGGAGTTCCTACGAGCAGTACTTC.

The chain employs TRBV28 and TRBJ1-1; D is unclear. CDR1 is MDHEN, CDR2 SYDVKM, per germline. The CDR3 totals 13 residues. The ends were cut back, 8 bases at V and 3 bases at J, with 13 bases in the middle. In DNA form, the CDR3 reads TGTGCCAGCGACAACCAGATCCACACTGAAGCTTTCTTT. This codes for CASDNQIHTEAFF.

In its sample, this clone was seen once. The chain carries TRBV9 and TRBJ2-2; perhaps TRBD1 as D (6 bases). The length of the CDR3 is 13 residues. The germline gives CDR1 SGDLS, CDR2 YYNGEE. The germline V and J ends were trimmed by 5 bases and 6 bases, with 11 bases remaining between them. The CDR3 sequence is CASRAPGAGELFF. As DNA, the CDR3 is TGTGCCAGCAGGGCTCCAGGGGCCGGGGAGCTGTTTTTT. The variable domain in full, with the rest retrieved from reference TRBV9 and TRBJ2-2, is DSGVTQTPKHLITATGQRVTLRCSPRSGDLSVYWYQQSLDQGLQFLIQYYNGEERAKGNILERFSAQQFPDLHSELNLSSLELGDSALYFCASRAPGAGELFFGEGSRLTVL.

The chain links TRBV6-5 to TRBJ1-3; TRBD1 might be the D (6 bases). V was trimmed by 4 bases and J by 1 base, leaving 14 bases between them. Germline V lookup: CDR1 MNHEY, CDR2 SVGAGI. CDR3 size: 16 residues. This CDR3 is CASSSYRTESGNTIYF. CDR3 nucleotides: TGTGCCAGCAGTTCCTATCGGACAGAATCTGGAAACACCATATATTTT.

The chain combines TRBV9 with TRBJ2-7; TRBD1 or TRBD2 may be the D gene (5 bases each). Germline CDR1 SGDLS, CDR2 YYNGEE. V gave up 3 bases and J gave up 6 bases, with 19 bases separating them. The CDR3 is 15 residues long. CDR3 nucleotides: TGTGCCAGCAGCGCACGGGACCGCGAAGTAGGCGAGCAGTACTTC. Translating it yields CASSARDREVGEQYF. The whole variable domain, remainder taken from reference TRBV9 and TRBJ2-7, is DSGVTQTPKHLITATGQRVTLRCSPRSGDLSVYWYQQSLDQGLQFLIQYYNGEERAKGNILERFSAQQFPDLHSELNLSSLELGDSALYFCASSARDREVGEQYFGPGTRLTVT.

The V and J genes are TRBV19 and TRBJ1-5; TRBD1 aligns across 8 bases. The J segment lost 1 base and the V segment lost 5 bases, leaving 7 bases of the junction unmatched. CDR1 LNHDA and CDR2 SQIVND come from the germline V gene (reference sequence). The CDR3 sequence is 16 residues long. The CDR3, as DNA: TGTGCCAGTAGTCCCGCCCCAGGGGGCAGCAATCAGCCCCAGCATTTT. Translating it yields CASSPAPGGSNQPQHF.

This clone was counted once. The chain employs TRBV5-1 and TRBJ1-2; D gene ambiguous. The CDR3 sequence is 13 residues long. V lost 3 bases, J lost 9 bases, and 15 bases lay in between. The germline V gene encodes CDR1 SGHRS and CDR2 YFSETQ. The CDR3 spells CASSSPPKTSYTF. DNA for the CDR3: TGCGCCAGCAGCTCGCCTCCCAAAACTAGCTACACCTTC.

As DNA, the CDR3 is TGCAGCGTCGGGGTGAATGAGCAGTTCTTC. It specifies CSVGVNEQFF. The chain combines TRBV29-1 with TRBJ2-1, with D maybe TRBD2 (5 bases). The CDR3 sequence is 10 residues long. V was cut by 6 bases and J by 7 bases, with 7 bases left in between. CDR1 and CDR2 from the germline V gene are SQVTM and ANQGSEA.

J is TRBJ2-7 and V is TRBV6-7; 10 positions agree with TRBD2. TRBV6-7 is given ORF status, its function remaining uncertain. J gave up 3 bases and V 2 bases, and 7 bases lay outside the gene matches. This CDR3 has 16 amino acids. CDR3 DNA sequence: TGTGCCAGCAGTTACGAAACTAGCGGGGTAGTCTACGAGCAGTACTTC. Amino acids: CASSYETSGVVYEQYF.

This chain joins TRBV5-4 and TRBJ2-7; 10 bases match TRBD1. J gave up 3 bases and V 6 bases, and 6 bases lay outside the gene matches. CDR3 length: 14 amino acids. Germline lookup yields CDR1 SGHNT and CDR2 YYREEE (reference sequence). The CDR3 nucleotides are TGTGCCAGCACCGAGGACAGGGGGAGCTACGAGCAGTACTTC. Translating gives CASTEDRGSYEQYF.

The chain recombines TRBV28 with TRBJ2-3; 7 bases match TRBD2. This CDR3 is 16 amino acids long. V lost 4 bases and J lost 1; bases outside the gene matches: 8. Germline CDR1 reads MDHEN; CDR2 reads SYDVKM. The CDR3 reads CASSYGPAGGTDTQYF. CDR3 DNA: TGTGCCAGCAGTTATGGTCCCGCGGGGGGCACAGATACGCAGTATTTT.

This clone has just one count. The chain carries TRBV7-9 and TRBJ2-3, with TRBD2 matching over 10 bases. The CDR3 sequence is 16 residues long. Trimming at V came to 5 bases and at J to 0 bases, leaving 5 bases not matched to a gene. CDR1 is SEHNR, CDR2 FQNEAQ, per germline (reference sequence). The CDR3 nucleotides read TGTGCCAGCAGCCTCCTAGCGGGGGAGAGCACAGATACGCAGTATTTT. Protein sequence: CASSLLAGESTDTQYF.

This clone was picked up one time. The CDR3 spells CASSFDPNQPQHF. As DNA, the CDR3 is TGCGCCAGCAGCTTTGACCCCAATCAGCCCCAGCATTTT. V and J are TRBV5-1 and TRBJ1-5, with unresolved D. CDR3 length equals 13 residues. Germline assignment: CDR1 SGHRS and CDR2 YFSETQ. Trimming removed 2 bases at V and 3 bases at J, with 6 bases between.

On this clone itself: At one of its ends the junction is not consistent with the germline gene, which may arise from a read error. The V and J genes are TRBV10-2 and TRBJ2-5; D uncertain. The CDR3 extends over 14 amino acids. Germline-derived CDR1 and CDR2 are WSHSY and SAAADI. This CDR3 reads CASSQSNRQETQYF. The CDR3 DNA reads as TGCGCCAGCAGTCAGTCTAATAGACAAGAGACCCAGTACTTC.

This clone came up once. The chain uses TRBV19 and TRBJ1-5, with 7 bases matching TRBD1. Germline V gene lookup returns CDR1 LNHDA and CDR2 SQIVND (reference sequence). The CDR3 totals 14 residues. J was trimmed by 2 bases and V by 5 bases; bases with no gene match: 3. The CDR3 region has the DNA TGTGCCAGTAGTGGAACAGGGGGCAATCAGCCCCAGCATTTT. This translates into CASSGTGGNQPQHF.

The V call is TRBV2, the J call TRBJ2-1; D possibly corresponds to TRBD1 (6 bases). CDR1 and CDR2 (germline): SNHLY, FYNNEI. The CDR3 is made up of 13 amino acids. Trimming left V 7 bases short and J 5 bases short, with 12 bases between. Written as DNA, the CDR3 is TGTGCCAGCAACCTTCAGGGGAACAATGAGCAGTTCTTC. Encoded protein: CASNLQGNNEQFF. Using reference TRBV2 and TRBJ2-1 for the parts outside the CDR3, the full variable domain is EPEVTQTPSHQVTQMGQEVILRCVPISNHLYFYWYRQILGQKVEFLVSFYNNEISEKSEIFDDQFSVERPDGSNFTLKIRSTKLEDSAMYFCASNLQGNNEQFFGPGTRLTVL.

The rearrangement links TRBV7-9 to TRBJ1-1, with no clear D. The CDR3 covers 17 residues. Germline V gene lookup returns CDR1 SEHNR and CDR2 FQNEAQ (reference sequence). Deletions cut 0 bases from V and 3 bases from J, with 17 bases between. This CDR3 reads CASSLAATRGSDTEAFF. In DNA, the CDR3 is TGTGCCAGCAGCTTAGCCGCCACACGAGGGTCTGACACTGAAGCTTTCTTT.

The chain has TRBV18 and TRBJ2-7; 10 bases map to TRBD2. CDR1 is KGHSH, CDR2 LQKENI, per germline. J lost 2 bases, V lost 3 bases, and 4 bases had no gene match. CDR3 length: 15 amino acids. CDR3 DNA: TGTGCCAGCTCACCCACCAGCGGGGGGGCCTACGAGCAGTACTTC. Amino acid sequence: CASSPTSGGAYEQYF.

The genes are TRBV13 and TRBJ2-1; TRBD2 agrees at 13 bases. The CDR3 runs 15 residues. J gave up 4 bases and V 6 bases, and 3 bases lay outside the gene matches. Germline CDR1 PRHDT, CDR2 FYEKMQ (reference sequence). The CDR3 nucleotides read TGTGCCAGCAGGGAGACTAGCGGGGGGTACAATGAGCAGTTCTTC. It specifies CASRETSGGYNEQFF.